Listed below are T cell receptor beta chains from one sample, sequenced in a study of T-cell reconstitution after alpha-beta-depleted transplantation in children. TCRdb called the PCR reads again in MiXCR, with one record for every CDR3 protein. The repertoire has approximately 500,000 distinct CDR3 sequences, roughly a tenth of them found once; the top ten carry roughly 2%. Sequencing was performed on PBMCs, taken before TCRalphabeta/CD19-depleted stem cell transplant. These TCRs come from a child aged 2 to 15 with inherited bone marrow failure, due to receive a stem cell transplant. The CDR3 runs from the conserved cysteine through the conserved F or W. Fields, in order: J gene, V gene, CDR3 protein.

J gene: TRBJ2-5
V gene: TRBV5-1
CDR3 protein: CASSLQGWETQYF

J gene: TRBJ1-6
V gene: TRBV4-2
CDR3 protein: CASSPLSHSPLHF

J gene: TRBJ1-5
V gene: TRBV24-1
CDR3 protein: CATAGRTSNQPQHF

J gene: TRBJ1-1
V gene: TRBV27
CDR3 protein: CASSLWMGSNTEAFF

J gene: TRBJ2-1
V gene: TRBV2
CDR3 protein: CASCATLGLAGAESEQFF

J gene: TRBJ2-1
V gene: TRBV5-1
CDR3 protein: CASSLVGGRHDNEQFF

J gene: TRBJ2-3
V gene: TRBV28
CDR3 protein: CASSPGGDTQYF

J gene: TRBJ2-1
V gene: TRBV7-9
CDR3 protein: CASSSPKGQYNEQFF

J gene: TRBJ2-1
V gene: TRBV12-3/TRBV12-4
CDR3 protein: CASSLAPLREQFF

J gene: TRBJ2-1
V gene: TRBV3-1
CDR3 protein: CASSLFARQIRNEQFF

J gene: TRBJ2-1
V gene: TRBV5-1
CDR3 protein: CASSLFGTSGRADNEQFF

J gene: TRBJ1-2
V gene: TRBV6-5
CDR3 protein: CASRRTYGNYGYTF

J gene: TRBJ2-2
V gene: TRBV5-1
CDR3 protein: CASSKDRGSTGELFF

J gene: TRBJ1-4
V gene: TRBV7-9
CDR3 protein: CASSLLNEKLFF

J gene: TRBJ2-4
V gene: TRBV11-3
CDR3 protein: CASSLSFPGQGHAVDIQYF

J gene: TRBJ2-6
V gene: TRBV20-1
CDR3 protein: CSAPRGLADYRANVLTF

J gene: TRBJ1-4
V gene: TRBV11-2
CDR3 protein: CASTPLGTVKEKLFF

J gene: TRBJ1-1
V gene: TRBV30
CDR3 protein: CAWSVLMRSGNTEAFF

J gene: TRBJ2-5
V gene: TRBV29-1
CDR3 protein: CSVKLTAYQETQYF

J gene: TRBJ2-1
V gene: TRBV20-1
CDR3 protein: CSARALAGGTSYNEQFF

J gene: TRBJ2-1
V gene: TRBV12-3/TRBV12-4
CDR3 protein: CASSLGPVNEQFF

J gene: TRBJ2-7
V gene: TRBV27
CDR3 protein: CASSLSPLLAEYEQYF

J gene: TRBJ2-7
V gene: TRBV7-2
CDR3 protein: CASSFKLAETYEQYF

J gene: TRBJ1-5
V gene: TRBV20-1
CDR3 protein: CSASYTGQGGQPQHF

J gene: TRBJ1-3
V gene: TRBV3-1
CDR3 protein: CASSQGRPTTFRSGNTIYF

J gene: TRBJ2-4
V gene: TRBV12-3/TRBV12-4
CDR3 protein: CASSFSGLAGRALAKNIQYF

J gene: TRBJ2-3
V gene: TRBV29-1
CDR3 protein: CSVEGLLGTGFPHPTDTQYF

J gene: TRBJ2-7
V gene: TRBV15
CDR3 protein: CATSRSAGSGFYEQYF

J gene: TRBJ2-2
V gene: TRBV9
CDR3 protein: CASKNWSGELFF

J gene: TRBJ1-2
V gene: TRBV2
CDR3 protein: CASSEGQLSGYTF

J gene: TRBJ2-7
V gene: TRBV20-1
CDR3 protein: CIAPKQGARYEQYF